These 25 T cell receptor beta chains came from one sample sequenced in a study of blood T cell repertoires in COVID-19. Libraries were prepared by immunoSEQ multiplex PCR; TCRdb keeps only in-frame clonotypes and omits some of them. The repertoire has roughly 100,000 clones, roughly 89% of them found once; the top ten carry less than 6.5%. The sample comprised peripheral blood. These receptors originate from an elderly woman with active COVID-19.

The chain uses TRBV10-3 and TRBJ2-7; D unresolved. Germline lookup yields CDR1 ENHRY and CDR2 SYGVKD. This CDR3 contains 11 residues. The germline V and J ends were trimmed by 6 bases and 0 bases, with 3 bases remaining between them. The CDR3 DNA follows: TGTGCCATCAGCCACTCCTACGAGCAGTACTTC. Translated: CAISHSYEQYF.

The V and J genes are TRBV14 and TRBJ2-3; 8 nucleotides match TRBD1. With V trimmed by 3 bases and J by 4 bases, 3 bases remained unmatched. There are 14 residues in the CDR3. Per the germline V gene, CDR1 is SGHDN and CDR2 is FVKESK. The CDR3 nucleotides read TGTGCCAGCAGCCAGGGACAGGTCCCAGATACGCAGTATTTT. This gives the protein CASSQGQVPDTQYF. Full variable domain (missing parts from reference TRBV14 and TRBJ2-3): EAGVTQFPSHSVIEKGQTVTLRCDPISGHDNLYWYRRVMGKEIKFLLHFVKESKQDESGMPNNRFLAERTGGTYSTLKVQPAELEDSGVYFCASSQGQVPDTQYFGPGTRLTVL.

The rearrangement links TRBV7-2 to TRBJ2-7, with D unresolved. This CDR3 is 15 amino acids long. V lost 5 bases, J lost 0 bases, and 14 bases lay in between. Looked up from germline, CDR1 is SGHTA and CDR2 is FQGNSA. CDR3 sequence: CASSPSRESSYEQYF. The CDR3 region has the DNA TGTGCCAGCAGCCCCTCCCGCGAGAGCTCCTACGAGCAGTACTTC.

The chain links TRBV5-4 to TRBJ2-1, with D possibly matching TRBD2 (6 bases). This CDR3 has 14 residues. The V end lost 3 bases, the J end lost 8 bases, and 15 bases lay between the germline ends. The germline V gene has CDR1 SGHNT and CDR2 YYREEE (reference sequence). The CDR3 spells CASSSPLSGHEQFF. The CDR3 DNA sequence: TGTGCCAGCAGCTCCCCCCTAAGCGGGCATGAGCAGTTCTTC.

The table lists this clone with a few counts. This chain connects TRBV4-2 to TRBJ2-1; 8 nucleotides match TRBD2. V was pared by 1 base and J by 9 bases, with 8 bases of the junction left unmatched. CDR3 length: 15 residues. Per the germline V gene, CDR1 is LGHNA and CDR2 is YNFKEQ. The CDR3 protein is CASSQATGGPPEQFF. The DNA of the CDR3 is TGTGCCAGCAGCCAAGCAACGGGAGGGCCACCTGAGCAGTTCTTC.

This clone appeared once. This sequence joins TRBV6-5 and TRBJ1-4; a possible D gene is TRBD1 (5 bases). Trimming removed 0 bases from V and 6 bases from J, with 5 bases in between. This CDR3 spans 13 amino acids. Per the germline V gene, CDR1 is MNHEY and CDR2 is SVGAGI. The DNA for the CDR3 is TGTGCCAGCAGTTACTCAGGGGATGAAAAACTGTTTTTT. Protein: CASSYSGDEKLFF.

This chain links TRBV28 with TRBJ1-1; tentatively, D is TRBD1 (6 bases). This CDR3 has 13 amino acids. V lost 6 bases and J lost 7, with 15 bases in between. The germline V gene encodes CDR1 MDHEN and CDR2 SYDVKM. The CDR3, as DNA: TGTGCCAGCAGCCGTGGACAGTTGGGTGAAGCTTTCTTT. This gives the protein CASSRGQLGEAFF.

This chain uses TRBV3-1 (or the pseudogene TRBV3-2) with TRBJ2-3; possibly TRBD1 for D (5 bases). The CDR3 is made up of 13 amino acids. Per germline, CDR1 LGHDT and CDR2 YNNKEL (reference sequence). Trimming left V 0 bases short and J 12 bases short, with 13 bases between. The CDR3 nucleotides are TGTGCCAGCAGCCAAGAAGCTGGGGCGTCTCAGTATTTT. Translating gives CASSQEAGASQYF.

The chain joins TRBV10-3 to TRBJ2-1; 9 bases agree with TRBD2. Germline CDR1 and CDR2: ENHRY and SYGVKD. The V and J ends lost 10 bases and 4 bases, in that order; junction bases with no gene match: 5. The CDR3 is 13 residues long. The CDR3 nucleotides read TGTGCCACCAGGACTAGCGAGTACAATGAGCAGTTCTTC. Translated: CATRTSEYNEQFF.

This clone has only a few counts. The gene calls are TRBV9 and TRBJ2-7; TRBD1 is a possible D gene (5 bases). Between the trimmed V and J ends, which lost 0 bases and 5 bases, there was a span of 9 bases. CDR3 length: 13 residues. In germline, CDR1 is SGDLS, CDR2 YYNGEE. CDR3 region: CASSVAGNDEQYF. Here the CDR3 DNA reads TGTGCCAGCAGCGTAGCAGGGAATGACGAGCAGTACTTC.

This chain connects TRBV29-1 to TRBJ1-1; 7 positions agree with TRBD1. This CDR3 contains 12 residues. V gave up 7 bases and J gave up 8 bases; unmatched junction bases: 10. The germline V gene has CDR1 SQVTM and CDR2 ANQGSEA. The CDR3 coding sequence is TGCAGCGACCTTAACAGGGGTCGCGAAGCTTTCTTT. This codes for CSDLNRGREAFF.

The V and J genes are TRBV6-5 and TRBJ2-7; weak D call: TRBD2 (6 bases). The CDR3 runs 14 residues. CDR1 and CDR2 (germline): MNHEY, SVGAGI. V dropped 0 bases and J dropped 2 bases, with 8 bases sitting between them. DNA for the CDR3: TGTGCCAGCAGTTACTCGAGACTAGCCTACGAGCAGTACTTC. As protein: CASSYSRLAYEQYF.

The chain carries TRBV27 and TRBJ2-7; 9 bases fit TRBD1. The junction had 5 bases not matched to a gene; V was cut back by 5 bases and J by 3 bases. The CDR3 sequence is 14 residues long. Germline CDR1 and CDR2: MNHEY and SMNVEV (reference sequence). The chain's CDR3 is CASSPRDRVYEQYF. The CDR3 coding sequence is TGTGCCAGCAGTCCCCGGGACAGGGTCTACGAGCAGTACTTC.

The J gene is TRBJ2-5, the V gene TRBV6-2 or TRBV6-3, with D possibly being TRBD2 (5 bases). The CDR3 loop spans 16 amino acids. Germline V CDR1 and CDR2: MNHEY, SVGEGT. Trimming pared 4 bases from V and 8 bases from J, leaving 23 bases between. In DNA form, the CDR3 reads TGTGCCAGCAGTTTGGGAGAATTAGCGACATCCCGTACCCAGTACTTC. Protein: CASSLGELATSRTQYF.

The rearrangement uses TRBV5-1 and TRBJ1-1; D might be TRBD1 (5 bases). This CDR3 spans 16 amino acids. The V gene lost 6 bases and the J gene lost 3 bases, with 21 bases spanning the gap. Per the germline V gene, CDR1 is SGHRS and CDR2 is YFSETQ. The CDR3 bases are TGCGCCAGCACCACCCAGTCAGGGAACGGGTACACTGAAGCTTTCTTT. It translates to CASTTQSGNGYTEAFF.

J is TRBJ2-3 and V is TRBV29-1, with TRBD2 identical over 7 bases. The V segment lost 6 bases and the J segment 2 bases; nucleotides outside the gene matches: 17. CDR1 is SQVTM, CDR2 ANQGSEA, per germline. The CDR3 runs 17 residues. The CDR3, as DNA: TGCAGCGTCGTACCGAGTGAGGGAGGGGCGATCACAGATACGCAGTATTTT. Translating it yields CSVVPSEGGAITDTQYF.

This clone was counted a single time. This chain connects TRBV4-2 to TRBJ1-5, with 9 bases aligning to TRBD1. The CDR3 has 15 amino acids. The V gene end was trimmed by 1 base and the J gene end by 4 bases; junction bases not matched to a gene: 2. CDR1 and CDR2 from the germline V gene are LGHNA and YNFKEQ. CDR3 sequence: CASSQVGTGNQPQHF. As DNA, the CDR3 is TGTGCCAGCAGCCAAGTCGGGACAGGGAATCAGCCCCAGCATTTT.

The CDR3, as DNA: TGTGCCAGCAGCTTAGGACAGGGAGATGGCTACACCTTC. Protein: CASSLGQGDGYTF. The chain combines TRBV7-9 with TRBJ1-2, with 7 bases lining up with TRBD1. V lost 1 base and J lost 6; bases outside the gene matches: 2. Per germline, CDR1 SEHNR and CDR2 FQNEAQ (reference sequence). The CDR3 length is 13 residues.

J is TRBJ2-4 and V is TRBV18; D possibly corresponds to TRBD1 (6 bases). The CDR3 has 14 residues. The germline V and J ends were trimmed by 3 bases and 6 bases, with 12 bases remaining between them. CDR1 KGHSH and CDR2 LQKENI come from the germline V gene. The CDR3 region is CASSPSDRLNIQYF. The CDR3, as DNA: TGTGCCAGCTCACCCTCGGACAGACTAAACATTCAGTACTTC.

The sample holds a few counts of this clone. The chain combines TRBV19 with TRBJ2-3, with 13 bases identical to TRBD2. Germline-derived CDR1 and CDR2 are LNHDA and SQIVND (reference sequence). The CDR3 runs to 18 residues. V shed 6 bases and J 2 bases; nucleotides not matched to a gene: 11. CDR3 bases: TGTGCCAGTAGCCAGCCCCTACTAGCGGGGGGGACCACAGATACGCAGTATTTT. As protein: CASSQPLLAGGTTDTQYF.

The chain has TRBV9 and TRBJ1-4; D call uncertain. The CDR3 covers 13 residues. V was cut by 0 bases and J by 3 bases, with 3 bases left in between. Germline V gene lookup returns CDR1 SGDLS and CDR2 YYNGEE. The CDR3 loop is CASSVASNEKLFF. CDR3 nucleotides: TGTGCCAGCAGCGTAGCTTCTAATGAAAAACTGTTTTTT.

The chain has TRBV6-6 and TRBJ2-7, with D perhaps matching TRBD1 (6 bases). From germline, CDR1 is MNHNY and CDR2 SVGAGI (reference sequence). The CDR3 is made up of 15 amino acids. Trimming took off 0 bases at V and 5 bases at J, with 14 bases between the two ends. The CDR3 region is CASSYSGQGSNEQYF. The CDR3 nucleotides read TGTGCCAGCAGTTACTCAGGGCAGGGGAGTAACGAGCAGTACTTC.

J is TRBJ1-6 and V is TRBV10-3, with TRBD1 as a possible D gene (5 bases). Trimming left V 3 bases short and J 7 bases short, with 13 bases between. CDR1 ENHRY and CDR2 SYGVKD come from the germline V gene. This CDR3 spans 15 amino acids. The chain's CDR3 is CAISEAAWTNSPLHF. CDR3 nucleotides: TGTGCCATCAGTGAAGCCGCCTGGACAAATTCACCCCTCCACTTT.

Note on this clone: One junction end disagrees with the germline gene, perhaps due to a read error. The rearrangement joins TRBV6-5 to TRBJ2-5, with D unresolved. CDR1 and CDR2 (germline): MNHEY, SVGAGI. The CDR3 runs to 10 residues. The CDR3 region is CASGGTSGNF. CDR3 bases: TGTGCCAGCGGCGGAACTTCCGGAAACTTC.

The V gene is TRBV5-1, the J gene TRBJ2-1; 11 bases fit TRBD2. CDR1 SGHRS and CDR2 YFSETQ come from the germline V gene. V lost 0 bases and J lost 6; bases outside the gene matches: 5. The CDR3 is 16 residues long. The CDR3 bases are TGCGCCAGCAGCTTGGCCGGGACTAGCGGCAGCAATGAGCAGTTCTTC. Its protein is CASSLAGTSGSNEQFF.